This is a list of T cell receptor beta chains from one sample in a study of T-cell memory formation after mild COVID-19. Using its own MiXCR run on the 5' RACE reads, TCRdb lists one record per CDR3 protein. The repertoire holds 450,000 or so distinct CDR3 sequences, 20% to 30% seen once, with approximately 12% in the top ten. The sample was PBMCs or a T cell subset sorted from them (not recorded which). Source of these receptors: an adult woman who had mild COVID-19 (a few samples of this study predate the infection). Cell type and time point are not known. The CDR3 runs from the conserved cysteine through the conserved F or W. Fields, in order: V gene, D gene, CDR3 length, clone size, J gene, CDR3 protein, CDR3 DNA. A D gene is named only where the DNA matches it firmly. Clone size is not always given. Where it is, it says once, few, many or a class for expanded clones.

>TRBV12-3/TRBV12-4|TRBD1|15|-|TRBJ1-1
CASSFPGTGRREAFF
TGTGCCAGCAGTTTCCCGGGGACAGGGAGGCGTGAAGCTTTCTTT
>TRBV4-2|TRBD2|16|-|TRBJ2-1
CASSLSGASSYNEQFF
TGTGCCAGCAGCCTTAGCGGGGCCAGCTCCTACAATGAGCAGTTCTTC
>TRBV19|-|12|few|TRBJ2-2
CASSIGGGELFF
TGTGCCAGTAGTATAGGCGGCGGGGAGCTGTTTTTT
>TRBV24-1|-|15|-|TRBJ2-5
CATSDVASGEETQYF
TGTGCCACCAGTGATGTGGCCTCCGGGGAAGAGACCCAGTACTTC
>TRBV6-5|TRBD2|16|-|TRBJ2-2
CASSHPSGRAPGELFF
TGTGCCAGCAGTCATCCTAGCGGGAGGGCCCCCGGGGAGCTGTTTTTT
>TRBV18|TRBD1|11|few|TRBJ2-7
CASSPGQGNYF
TGTGCCAGCTCACCTGGACAGGGGAATTACTTC
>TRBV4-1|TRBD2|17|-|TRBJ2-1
CASSPSGTSGGLNEQFF
TGCGCCAGCAGCCCTTCCGGGACTAGCGGGGGCCTCAATGAGCAGTTCTTC
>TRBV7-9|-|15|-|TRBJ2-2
CATSRWRENTGELFF
TGTGCCACCTCCCGGTGGCGGGAGAACACCGGGGAGCTGTTTTTT
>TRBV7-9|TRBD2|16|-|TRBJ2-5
CASSPTSAGGPETQYF
TGTGCCAGCAGTCCTACGTCGGCGGGGGGGCCCGAGACCCAGTACTTC
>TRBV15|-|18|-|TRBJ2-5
CATSSERSRHIPQETQYF
TGTGCCACCAGCAGCGAGAGGAGCAGGCATATCCCCCAAGAGACCCAGTACTTC
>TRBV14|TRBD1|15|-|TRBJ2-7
CASSHRDRSSYEQYF
TGTGCCAGCAGCCACCGGGACAGGAGCTCCTACGAGCAGTACTTC
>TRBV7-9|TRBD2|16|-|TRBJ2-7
CASSLDGGRVSYEQYF
TGTGCCAGCAGCTTAGATGGCGGGAGAGTATCCTACGAGCAGTACTTC
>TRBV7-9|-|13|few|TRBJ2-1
CASKLVPYNEQFF
TGTGCCAGCAAACTGGTACCCTACAATGAGCAGTTCTTC
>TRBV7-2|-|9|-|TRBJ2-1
CASSLARFF
TGTGCCAGCAGCTTAGCTCGGTTCTTC
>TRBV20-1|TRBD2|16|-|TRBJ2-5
CSARDLGGRAMETQYF
TGCAGTGCTAGAGATCTTGGCGGGAGGGCGATGGAGACCCAGTACTTC
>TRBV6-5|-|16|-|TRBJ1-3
CASSYSRDTSGNTIYF
TGTGCCAGCAGTTACTCGAGGGACACCTCTGGAAACACCATATATTTT
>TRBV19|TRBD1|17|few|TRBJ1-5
CASRTSPQGGSNQPQHF
TGTGCCAGTAGGACCTCACCTCAGGGGGGAAGCAATCAGCCCCAGCATTTT
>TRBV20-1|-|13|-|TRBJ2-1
CSASGTSYNEQFF
TGCAGTGCGTCCGGGACAAGTTACAATGAGCAGTTCTTC
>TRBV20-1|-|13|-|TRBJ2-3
CSGWSPSTDTQYF
TGCAGTGGCTGGTCACCTAGCACAGATACGCAGTATTTT
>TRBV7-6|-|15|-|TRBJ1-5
CASSIQGNSNQPQHF
TGTGCCAGCAGCATCCAGGGTAATAGCAATCAGCCCCAGCATTTT
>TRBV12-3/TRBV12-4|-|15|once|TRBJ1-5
CASSSTSREGQPQHF
TGTGCCAGCAGCTCAACGAGCAGAGAGGGTCAGCCCCAGCATTTT
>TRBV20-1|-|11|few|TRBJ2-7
CSAAKPYEQYF
TGCAGTGCTGCGAAACCTTACGAGCAGTACTTC
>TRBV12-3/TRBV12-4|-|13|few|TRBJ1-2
CASSLAMFYGYTF
TGTGCCAGCAGTTTAGCGATGTTTTATGGCTACACCTTC
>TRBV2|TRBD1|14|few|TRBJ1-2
CASSRGGGDYGYTF
TGTGCCAGCAGTCGAGGAGGGGGCGATTATGGCTACACCTTC
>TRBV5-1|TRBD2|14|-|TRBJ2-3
CASSTRLASDTQYF
TGCGCCAGCTCCACAAGACTAGCGTCAGATACGCAGTATTTT
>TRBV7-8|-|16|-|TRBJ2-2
CASSFSGNTNTGELFF
TGTGCCAGCAGCTTCTCAGGAAATACAAACACCGGGGAGCTGTTTTTT
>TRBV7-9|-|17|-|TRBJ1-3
CASSPRLQGRSGNTIYF
TGTGCCAGCAGCCCGAGGTTACAGGGCCGCTCTGGAAACACCATATATTTT
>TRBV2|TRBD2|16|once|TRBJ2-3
CASSEGISGREGTQYF
TGTGCCAGCAGTGAAGGGATTAGCGGGAGAGAGGGTACGCAGTATTTT
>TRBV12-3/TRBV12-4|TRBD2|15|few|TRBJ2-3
CASSWLAGGTDTQYF
TGTGCCAGCAGTTGGCTAGCGGGAGGCACAGATACGCAGTATTTT
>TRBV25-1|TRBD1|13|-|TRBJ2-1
CASRGQGRGEQFF
TGTGCCAGCAGAGGACAGGGGCGGGGTGAGCAGTTCTTC
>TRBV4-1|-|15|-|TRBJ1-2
CASSQYPGTNYGYTF
TGCGCCAGCAGCCAATACCCCGGGACTAACTATGGCTACACCTTC
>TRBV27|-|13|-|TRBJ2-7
CASSLFGPWEQYF
TGTGCCAGCAGTTTGTTTGGGCCGTGGGAGCAGTACTTC
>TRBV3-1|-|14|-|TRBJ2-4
CASSRGGTTNIQYF
TGTGCCAGCAGCCGAGGTGGGACAACAAACATTCAGTACTTC
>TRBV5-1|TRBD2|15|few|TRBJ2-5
CASYPVAGAQETQYF
TGCGCCAGCTACCCCGTAGCGGGAGCCCAAGAGACCCAGTACTTC
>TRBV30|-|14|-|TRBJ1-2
CAWRVQDVGPGYTF
TGTGCCTGGAGGGTCCAGGATGTAGGCCCTGGCTACACCTTC
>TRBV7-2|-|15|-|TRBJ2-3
CASSLNKASTDTQYF
TGTGCCAGCAGCTTAAACAAAGCTAGCACAGATACGCAGTATTTT
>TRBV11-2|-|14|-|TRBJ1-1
CASSLEKRGTEAFF
TGTGCCAGCAGCTTAGAAAAGAGGGGGACTGAAGCTTTCTTT
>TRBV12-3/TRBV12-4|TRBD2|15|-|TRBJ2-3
CASITGLAGSDTQYF
TGTGCCAGCATCACGGGACTAGCGGGATCAGATACGCAGTATTTT
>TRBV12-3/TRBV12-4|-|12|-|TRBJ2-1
CASSSSPAGQFF
TGTGCCAGCAGCTCCTCCCCGGCGGGCCAGTTCTTC
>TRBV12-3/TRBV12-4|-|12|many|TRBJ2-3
CASSPVGDTQYF
TGTGCCAGCAGTCCCGTAGGAGATACGCAGTATTTT
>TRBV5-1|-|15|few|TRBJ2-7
CASSLVPGPTYEQYF
TGCGCCAGCAGCTTGGTCCCAGGACCCACCTACGAGCAGTACTTC
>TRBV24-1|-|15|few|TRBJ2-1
CATSHSAGIGFEQFF
TGTGCCACCAGTCATTCGGCAGGGATAGGCTTTGAGCAGTTCTTC
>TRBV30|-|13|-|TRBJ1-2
CAWSVSQGQGYTF
TGTGCCTGGAGTGTATCACAGGGTCAAGGCTACACCTTC
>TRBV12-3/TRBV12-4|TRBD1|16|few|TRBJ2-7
CASSPQRQGHSYEQYF
TGTGCCAGCAGTCCACAACGACAGGGACACTCCTACGAGCAGTACTTC
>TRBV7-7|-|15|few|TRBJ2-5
CASSSEGIGQETQYF
TGTGCTAGCAGCTCCGAGGGGATTGGTCAAGAGACCCAGTACTTC
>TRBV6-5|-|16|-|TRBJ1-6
CASSYGAGGLGSPLHF
TGTGCCAGCAGTTACGGCGCGGGGGGCTTGGGTTCACCCCTCCACTTT
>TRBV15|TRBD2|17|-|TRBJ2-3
CATSSTLAGGHADTQYF
TGTGCCACCAGCAGCACCTTAGCGGGAGGGCACGCAGATACGCAGTATTTT
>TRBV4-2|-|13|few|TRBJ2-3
CASSPRMSDTQYF
TGTGCCAGCAGCCCGCGGATGTCCGATACGCAGTATTTT
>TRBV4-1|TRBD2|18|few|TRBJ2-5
CASSQEPAGGLFQETQYF
TGCGCCAGCAGCCAAGAGCCAGCGGGGGGGCTTTTCCAAGAGACCCAGTACTTC
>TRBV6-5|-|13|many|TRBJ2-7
CASSYLDVDEQYF
TGTGCCAGCAGTTATCTGGACGTCGACGAGCAGTACTTC
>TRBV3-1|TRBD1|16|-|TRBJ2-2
CASSPMTGLDTGELFF
TGTGCCAGCAGCCCGATGACAGGGTTAGACACCGGGGAGCTGTTTTTT
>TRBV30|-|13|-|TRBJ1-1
CAWSATANTEAFF
TGTGCCTGGAGTGCCACGGCGAACACTGAAGCTTTCTTT
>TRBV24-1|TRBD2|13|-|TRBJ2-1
CATSEHLADEQFF
TGTGCCACCAGTGAACACCTAGCGGATGAGCAGTTCTTC
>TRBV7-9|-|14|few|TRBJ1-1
CASRVITGSTEAFF
TGTGCCAGCAGGGTAATCACAGGGAGCACTGAAGCTTTCTTT